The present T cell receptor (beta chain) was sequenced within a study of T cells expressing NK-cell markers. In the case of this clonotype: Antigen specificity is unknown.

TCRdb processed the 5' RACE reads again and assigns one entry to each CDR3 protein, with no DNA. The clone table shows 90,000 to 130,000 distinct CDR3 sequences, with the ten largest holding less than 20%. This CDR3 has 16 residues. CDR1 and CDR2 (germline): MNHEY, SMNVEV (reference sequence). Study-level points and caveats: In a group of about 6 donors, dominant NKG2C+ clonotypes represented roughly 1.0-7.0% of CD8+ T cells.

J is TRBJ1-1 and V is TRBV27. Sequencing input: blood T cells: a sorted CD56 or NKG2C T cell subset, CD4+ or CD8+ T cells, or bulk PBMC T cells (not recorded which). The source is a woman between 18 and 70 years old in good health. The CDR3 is CASSRSGTGLNTEAFF.